Sequencing of this T cell receptor beta chain was carried out in a study of shared clonotypes between healthy human individuals. Germline lookup yields CDR1 MNHEY and CDR2 SMNVEV (reference sequence). The V and J ends lost 6 bases and 9 bases respectively, with 15 bases between them. The CDR3 runs 13 residues. Study-level points and caveats: The low donor count limited represented genetic and exposure-history diversity. Roughly 5% of naive CD4 clonotypes were shared across four donors.

In the authors' workflow: With immunoSEQ giving junction-only sequences and no quality scores, filtering differed. Profiling relied on immunoSEQ multiplex PCR, and the TCRdb table lists in-frame clones only, not all of them. The D gene and trimming were derived from the DNA, and the V and J assignments and clone size from that table. The top ten hold 1.5% to 2% of the sample, which has around 2.1 million clones, roughly 91% seen once. On this clone: Its specificity is not known.

Terminally differentiated effector memory CD45RA+ cells were excluded by CCR7 positive selection of CD45RO-negative cells. Donors comprised healthy HIV-negative adults lacking recent acute infections or vaccinations. Sequencing was performed on naive CD8+ T cells from PBMCs. This TCR was sampled from a man aged 18 to 30 in good health. Some clones in this sample may be carry-over from other donors' samples. The gene calls are TRBV27 and TRBJ1-5; D perhaps matches TRBD1 (5 bases). The CDR3: CASSGAAAWPQHF. CDR3 coding DNA: TGTGCCAGCAGCGGGGCGGCGGCTTGGCCCCAGCATTTT.